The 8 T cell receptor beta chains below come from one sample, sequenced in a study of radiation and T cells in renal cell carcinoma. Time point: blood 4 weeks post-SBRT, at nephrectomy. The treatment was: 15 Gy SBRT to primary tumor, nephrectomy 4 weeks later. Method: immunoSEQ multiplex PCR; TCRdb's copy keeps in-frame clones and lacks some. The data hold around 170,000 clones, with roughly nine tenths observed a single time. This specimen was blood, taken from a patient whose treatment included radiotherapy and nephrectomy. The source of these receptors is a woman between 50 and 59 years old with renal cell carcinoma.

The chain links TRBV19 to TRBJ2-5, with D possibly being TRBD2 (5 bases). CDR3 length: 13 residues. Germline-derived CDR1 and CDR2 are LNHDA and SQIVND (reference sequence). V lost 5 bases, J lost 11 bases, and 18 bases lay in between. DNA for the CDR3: TGTGCCAGTAGTTCCCCGGGCCTGTGGGAGCAGTACTTC. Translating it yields CASSSPGLWEQYF.

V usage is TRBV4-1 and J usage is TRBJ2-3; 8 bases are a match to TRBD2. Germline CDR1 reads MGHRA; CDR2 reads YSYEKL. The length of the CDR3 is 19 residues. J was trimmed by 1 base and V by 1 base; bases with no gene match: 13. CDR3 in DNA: TGCGCCAGCAGCCAAGCTTTAGTGGCTAGCGGGTTTCGCACAGATACGCAGTATTTT. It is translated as CASSQALVASGFRTDTQYF.

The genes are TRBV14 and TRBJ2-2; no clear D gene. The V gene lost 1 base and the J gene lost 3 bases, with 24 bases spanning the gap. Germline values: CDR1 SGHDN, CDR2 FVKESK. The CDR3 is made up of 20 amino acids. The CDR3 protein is CASSQVRIPRRSPHTGELFF. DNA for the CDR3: TGTGCCAGCAGCCAAGTCCGGATTCCGAGGAGATCCCCCCACACCGGGGAGCTGTTTTTT. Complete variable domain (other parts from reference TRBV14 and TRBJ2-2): EAGVTQFPSHSVIEKGQTVTLRCDPISGHDNLYWYRRVMGKEIKFLLHFVKESKQDESGMPNNRFLAERTGGTYSTLKVQPAELEDSGVYFCASSQVRIPRRSPHTGELFFGEGSRLTVL.

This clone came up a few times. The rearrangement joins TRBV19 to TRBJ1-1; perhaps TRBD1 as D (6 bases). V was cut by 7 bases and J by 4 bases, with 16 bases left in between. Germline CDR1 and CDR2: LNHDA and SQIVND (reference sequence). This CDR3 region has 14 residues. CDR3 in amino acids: CASIGGLFGTEAFF. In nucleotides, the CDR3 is TGTGCCAGTATTGGGGGGCTTTTTGGCACTGAAGCTTTCTTT.

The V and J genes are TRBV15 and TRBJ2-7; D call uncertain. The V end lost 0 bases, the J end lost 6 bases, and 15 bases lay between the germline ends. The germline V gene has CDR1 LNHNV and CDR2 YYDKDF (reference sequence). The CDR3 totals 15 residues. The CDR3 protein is CATSRERVGWVEQYF. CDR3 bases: TGTGCCACCAGCAGAGAAAGGGTAGGTTGGGTCGAGCAGTACTTC.

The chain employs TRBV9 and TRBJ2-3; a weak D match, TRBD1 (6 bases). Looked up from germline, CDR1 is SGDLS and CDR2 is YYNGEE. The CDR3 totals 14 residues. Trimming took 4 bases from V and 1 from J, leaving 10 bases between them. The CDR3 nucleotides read TGTGCCAGCAGCTACGGGACACGCACAGATACGCAGTATTTT. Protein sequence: CASSYGTRTDTQYF.

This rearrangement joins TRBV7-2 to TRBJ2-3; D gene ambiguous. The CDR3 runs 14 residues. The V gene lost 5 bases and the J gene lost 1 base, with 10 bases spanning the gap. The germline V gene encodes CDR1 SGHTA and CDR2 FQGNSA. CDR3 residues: CASSTWPGTDTQYF. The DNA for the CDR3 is TGTGCCAGCAGCACTTGGCCAGGCACAGATACGCAGTATTTT.

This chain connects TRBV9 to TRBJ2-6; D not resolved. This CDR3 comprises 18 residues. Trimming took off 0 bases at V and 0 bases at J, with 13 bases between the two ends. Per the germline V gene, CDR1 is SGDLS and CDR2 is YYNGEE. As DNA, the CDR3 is TGTGCCAGCAGCGTAGAGGAGAGCACGATCTCTGGGGCCAACGTCCTGACTTTC. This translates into CASSVEESTISGANVLTF.